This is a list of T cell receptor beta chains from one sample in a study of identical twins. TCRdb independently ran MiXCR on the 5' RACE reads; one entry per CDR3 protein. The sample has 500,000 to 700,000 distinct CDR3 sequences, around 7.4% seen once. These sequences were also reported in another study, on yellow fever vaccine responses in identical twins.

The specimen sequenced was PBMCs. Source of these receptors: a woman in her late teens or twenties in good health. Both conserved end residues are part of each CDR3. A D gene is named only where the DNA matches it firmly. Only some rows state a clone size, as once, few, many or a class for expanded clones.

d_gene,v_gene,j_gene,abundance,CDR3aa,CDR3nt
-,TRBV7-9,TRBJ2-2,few,CASSLQGKGELFF,TGTGCCAGCAGCTTGCAGGGTAAAGGGGAGCTGTTTTTT
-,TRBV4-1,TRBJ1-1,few,CASSQPTENTEAFF,TGCGCCAGCAGCCAACCCACAGAGAACACTGAAGCTTTCTTT
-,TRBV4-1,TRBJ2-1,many,CASSQAGSGEQFF,TGCGCCAGCAGCCAAGCAGGATCGGGTGAGCAGTTCTTC
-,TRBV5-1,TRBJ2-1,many,CASSSIYLPRSRNEQFF,TGCGCCAGCAGCTCTATCTACCTCCCCAGATCGCGCAATGAGCAGTTCTTC
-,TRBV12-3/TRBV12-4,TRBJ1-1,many,CASRETDKSTEAFF,TGTGCCAGCAGAGAGACAGACAAGTCCACTGAAGCTTTCTTT
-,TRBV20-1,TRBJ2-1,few,CSAIDRLTFF,TGCAGTGCTATTGACAGACTCACGTTCTTC
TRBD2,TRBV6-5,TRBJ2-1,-,CASSYPAGGPYNEQFF,TGTGCCAGCAGTTACCCAGCGGGAGGGCCCTACAATGAGCAGTTCTTC
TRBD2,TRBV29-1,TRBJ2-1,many,CSAAGTSGTNEQFF,TGCAGCGCCGCCGGGACTAGCGGGACCAATGAGCAGTTCTTC
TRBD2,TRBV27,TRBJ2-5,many,CASSLWLAGSQETQYF,TGTGCCAGCAGTTTATGGTTAGCGGGGTCCCAAGAGACCCAGTACTTC
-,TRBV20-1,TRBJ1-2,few,CSARENANYGYTF,TGCAGTGCTAGAGAGAATGCTAACTATGGCTACACCTTC
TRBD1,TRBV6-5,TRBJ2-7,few,CASSYLGDRGEQYF,TGTGCCAGCAGTTACCTTGGGGACAGGGGCGAGCAGTACTTC
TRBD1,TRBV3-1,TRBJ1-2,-,CASSYGTGNGYGYTF,TGTGCCAGCAGCTACGGGACAGGGAATGGCTATGGCTACACCTTC
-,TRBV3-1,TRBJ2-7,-,CASSQEVRDIPYEQYF,TGTGCCAGCAGCCAAGAAGTACGAGACATTCCCTACGAGCAGTACTTC
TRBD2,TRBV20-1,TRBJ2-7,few,CSASLAGVKDEQYF,TGCAGTGCTAGCCTAGCGGGAGTAAAGGACGAGCAGTACTTC
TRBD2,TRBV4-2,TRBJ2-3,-,CASSRRGGLGDTQYF,TGTGCCAGCAGCCGTCGGGGGGGCCTGGGAGATACGCAGTATTTT
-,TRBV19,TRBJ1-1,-,CASSETNMNTEAFF,TGTGCCAGTAGTGAGACCAACATGAACACTGAAGCTTTCTTT
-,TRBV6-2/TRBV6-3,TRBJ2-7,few,CASSRAGTTYEQYF,TGTGCCAGCAGTCGGGCAGGAACCACCTACGAGCAGTACTTC
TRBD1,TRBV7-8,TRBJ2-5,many,CASSRQTGPETQYF,TGTGCCAGCAGCAGACAGACAGGGCCAGAGACCCAGTACTTC
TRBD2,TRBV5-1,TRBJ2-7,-,CASSRRTSGPYEQYF,TGCGCCAGCAGCAGAAGGACTAGCGGACCCTACGAGCAGTACTTC
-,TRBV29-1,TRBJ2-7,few,CSVQDGYEQYF,TGCAGCGTTCAGGACGGGTACGAGCAGTACTTC
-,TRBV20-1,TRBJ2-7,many,CSARATDQTYEQYF,TGCAGTGCTAGAGCTACGGACCAAACCTACGAGCAGTACTTC
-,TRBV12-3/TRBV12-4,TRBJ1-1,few,CASRFAPGGEAFF,TGTGCCAGCAGATTTGCCCCGGGGGGAGAAGCTTTCTTT
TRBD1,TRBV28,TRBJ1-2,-,CASSLRGQGTPGYTF,TGTGCCAGCAGTTTAAGGGGACAGGGAACTCCTGGCTACACCTTC
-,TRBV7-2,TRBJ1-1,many,CASSPAPAVRAFF,TGTGCCAGCAGCCCAGCCCCGGCTGTACGAGCTTTCTTT
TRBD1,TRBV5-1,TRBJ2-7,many,CASSFGTGGPREQYF,TGCGCCAGCAGCTTTGGGACAGGGGGCCCACGCGAGCAGTACTTC
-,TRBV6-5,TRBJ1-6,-,CASSYSRVQDSYNSPLHF,TGTGCCAGCAGTTACTCGAGGGTGCAGGACTCCTATAATTCACCCCTCCACTTT
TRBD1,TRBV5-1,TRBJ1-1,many,CASSPGDSTEAFF,TGCGCCAGCAGCCCGGGGGACAGCACTGAAGCTTTCTTT
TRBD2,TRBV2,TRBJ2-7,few,CASMMETSGRNRDEQYF,TGTGCCAGCATGATGGAGACTAGCGGGAGGAACAGAGACGAGCAGTACTTC
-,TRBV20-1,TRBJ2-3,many,CSVRNTDTQYF,TGCAGTGTTCGCAACACAGATACGCAGTATTTT
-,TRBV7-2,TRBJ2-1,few,CASSLRRGDEQFF,TGTGCCAGCAGCTTAAGGAGGGGGGATGAGCAGTTCTTC
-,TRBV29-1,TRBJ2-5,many,CSVLVIGETQYF,TGCAGCGTTTTAGTAATCGGAGAGACCCAGTACTTC
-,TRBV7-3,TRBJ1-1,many,CASGFQSNTEAFF,TGTGCCAGCGGGTTCCAGTCGAACACTGAAGCTTTCTTT
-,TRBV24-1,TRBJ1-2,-,CATSDSVVGGNYGYTF,TGTGCCACCAGTGATTCGGTCGTAGGGGGTAACTATGGCTACACCTTC
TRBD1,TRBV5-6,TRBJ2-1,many,CASSLMGQTYNEQFF,TGTGCCAGCAGCTTGATGGGACAGACCTACAATGAGCAGTTCTTC
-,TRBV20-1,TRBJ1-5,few,CSASQSNQPQHF,TGCAGTGCCAGTCAGTCAAATCAGCCCCAGCATTTT
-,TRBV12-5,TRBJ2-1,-,CASGLVQGKVNEQFF,TGTGCTAGTGGTTTGGTACAGGGAAAGGTCAATGAGCAGTTCTTC
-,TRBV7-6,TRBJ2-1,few,CASSLRDADSTYNEQFF,TGTGCCAGCAGCTTAAGAGATGCCGATTCAACCTACAATGAGCAGTTCTTC